The table lists the clone carrying this TCR beta chain with many counts. The source of the sample is a study of cytomegalovirus exposure and HLA in healthy donors. Germline V gives CDR1 LGHNA, CDR2 YNFKEQ. Trimming cost V 1 base and J 5 bases, with 12 bases left between them. The CDR3 spans 14 residues. Here immunoSEQ multiplex PCR was the method, and the copy in TCRdb shows in-frame clones only, minus some. The table shows roughly 330,000 clones, with 87% occurring only once. This receptor was obtained from a woman aged 25-40 years in good health and CMV-seropositive. The sequencing sample was made of PBMCs. The chain uses TRBV4-2 and TRBJ2-7; tentatively, D is TRBD2 (6 bases). The CDR3 DNA is TGTGCCAGCAGCCAAGGGACGGCGGGGAACGAGCAGTACTTC. Protein: CASSQGTAGNEQYF.